Listed here are 17 T cell receptor beta chains from one sample, sequenced in a study of blood T cell repertoires in COVID-19. Some clones are missing from TCRdb's copy, which holds only in-frame ones; the method was immunoSEQ multiplex PCR. The sample consists of 130,000 to 150,000 clones, 80% to 90% of them appearing once. The sample was peripheral blood. The receptors were gathered from a human donor in a cohort sampled during active COVID-19.

This chain links TRBV7-9 with TRBJ1-1, with TRBD1 identical over 9 bases. Germline V lookup: CDR1 SEHNR, CDR2 FQNEAQ (reference sequence). V shed 5 bases, J shed 5 bases, and the junction held 3 bases outside the gene matches. The CDR3 is 13 amino acids. This CDR3 is CASSPGTGTEAFF. The DNA for the CDR3 is TGTGCCAGCAGCCCCGGGACAGGGACTGAAGCTTTCTTT.

The CDR3 reads CASTYGTGIAEQYF. In DNA, the CDR3 is TGCGCCAGCACGTACGGGACAGGGATCGCCGAGCAGTACTTC. The genes are TRBV5-1 and TRBJ2-7; 9 positions agree with TRBD1. J was trimmed by 6 bases and V by 6 bases; bases with no gene match: 10. The CDR3 is 14 amino acids. The germline gives CDR1 SGHRS, CDR2 YFSETQ.

This chain uses TRBV7-3 with TRBJ1-5, with 8 positions matching TRBD1. Germline V gives CDR1 SGHTA, CDR2 FQGTGA. V dropped 5 bases and J dropped 4; count of bases not matched to a gene: 7. The CDR3 consists of 15 residues. This chain's CDR3 is CASSPAGGSNQPQHF. The CDR3, as DNA: TGTGCCAGCAGCCCTGCAGGGGGCAGTAATCAGCCCCAGCATTTT.

The table lists this clone with a count of one. The genes are TRBV4-1 and TRBJ1-6; 7 nucleotides align to TRBD1. The CDR3 is 16 residues long. Per germline, CDR1 MGHRA and CDR2 YSYEKL. V was pared by 2 bases and J by 5 bases, with 6 bases of the junction left unmatched. CDR3 nucleotides: TGCGCCAGCAGCCAAAGAGGCAGGGGGAATAATTCACCCCTCCACTTT. The encoded protein is CASSQRGRGNNSPLHF.

The gene calls are TRBV29-1 and TRBJ2-7; D may be TRBD1 (5 bases). V was cut by 4 bases and J by 4 bases, with 11 bases left in between. The germline V gene encodes CDR1 SQVTM and CDR2 ANQGSEA. There are 12 residues in the CDR3. The CDR3 spells CSVGRGGYEQYF. CDR3 bases: TGCAGCGTTGGTAGGGGTGGGTACGAGCAGTACTTC.

The J gene is TRBJ1-1, the V gene TRBV7-9, with D perhaps matching TRBD1 (6 bases). Germline V gene lookup returns CDR1 SEHNR and CDR2 FQNEAQ (reference sequence). This CDR3 region has 14 residues. Trimming took off 6 bases at V and 1 base at J, with 12 bases between the two ends. The CDR3 here is CASSSRDTNTEAFF. In DNA form, the CDR3 reads TGTGCCAGCAGTTCTCGGGACACGAACACTGAAGCTTTCTTT.

This clone was recorded a few times. The chain combines TRBV6-2 or TRBV6-3 with TRBJ2-5; no clear D gene. This CDR3 is built from 11 residues. V gave up 6 bases and J gave up 3 bases, with 5 bases separating them. Looked up from germline, CDR1 is MNHEY and CDR2 is SVGEGT. The CDR3 DNA sequence: TGTGCCAGCAGCACAGAAGAGACCCAGTACTTC. Translation: CASSTEETQYF.

The rearrangement links TRBV4-2 to TRBJ1-2; 11 bases agree with TRBD1. The J segment lost 4 bases and the V segment lost 1 base, leaving 2 bases of the junction unmatched. CDR1 and CDR2 (germline): LGHNA, YNFKEQ. The CDR3 length is 15 residues. In DNA form, the CDR3 reads TGTGCCAGCAGCCAAGGGGACAGGGGGAGCTATGGCTACACCTTC. Its translation: CASSQGDRGSYGYTF.

The V call is TRBV6-2 or TRBV6-3, the J call TRBJ2-1, with TRBD1 matching 7 bases. The V segment lost 2 bases and the J segment 6 bases; nucleotides outside the gene matches: 10. CDR3 length: 16 amino acids. Germline V gives CDR1 MNHEY, CDR2 SVGEGT. This CDR3 is CASSYNRGPLGNEQFF. CDR3 in DNA: TGTGCCAGCAGTTACAACAGGGGTCCGTTGGGCAATGAGCAGTTCTTC.

The V and J genes are TRBV9 and TRBJ1-2; D gene uncertain. The V end lost 0 bases, the J end lost 4 bases, and 13 bases lay between the germline ends. CDR3 size: 15 residues. Germline V gene data show CDR1 as SGDLS and CDR2 as YYNGEE. For the CDR3, the DNA is TGTGCCAGCAGCGTAGGGGCGGGAGTTGGCTATGGCTACACCTTC. The encoded protein is CASSVGAGVGYGYTF.

This sequence joins TRBV11-2 and TRBJ1-2; D uncertain. Germline loops: CDR1 SGHAT, CDR2 FQNNGV. This CDR3 contains 12 residues. Trimming removed 2 bases at V and 8 bases at J, with 9 bases between. In nucleotides, the CDR3 is TGTGCCAGCAGCTTAAGACATACAGGCTACACCTTC. The encoded protein is CASSLRHTGYTF.

The V call is TRBV5-6, the J call TRBJ1-2; weak D call: TRBD1 (6 bases). The CDR3 runs to 15 residues. Germline CDR1 SGHDT, CDR2 YYEEEE. The ends were cut back, 4 bases at V and 3 bases at J, with 16 bases in the middle. In nucleotides, the CDR3 is TGTGCCAGCAGCCGGGGGGCAGGGGTGGACTATGGCTACACCTTC. Translated, it gives CASSRGAGVDYGYTF.

The chain carries TRBV7-2 and TRBJ2-7, with 10 bases aligning to TRBD1. The CDR3 loop spans 15 amino acids. The ends lost 6 bases at V and 3 bases at J; junction bases unmatched: 8. CDR1 SGHTA and CDR2 FQGNSA come from the germline V gene. The CDR3 nucleotides are TGTGCCAGCAGTCCCGTTGGGACAGGGGACTACGAGCAGTACTTC. Protein product: CASSPVGTGDYEQYF.

The chain links TRBV6-6 to TRBJ1-3, with D possibly being TRBD1 (5 bases). The V gene's germline CDR1 is MNHNY and CDR2 SVGAGI (reference sequence). V dropped 6 bases and J dropped 4 bases, with 16 bases sitting between them. The CDR3 spans 15 residues. The CDR3, as DNA: TGTGCCAGCAGCCCAGGGATTTCAGCGGGAAACACCATATATTTT. Translating gives CASSPGISAGNTIYF.

A few counts support this clone. V gene TRBV11-3 combines with J gene TRBJ2-2; a possible D gene is TRBD1 (6 bases). This CDR3 is built from 17 residues. The germline V gene has CDR1 SGHNT and CDR2 YENEEA. V lost 7 bases and J lost 0, with 18 bases in between. DNA of the CDR3: TGTGCCAGCACCAAACCGCAGGGGCCACCGAACACCGGGGAGCTGTTTTTT. This encodes CASTKPQGPPNTGELFF.

This chain connects TRBV19 to TRBJ2-3; tentatively, D is TRBD1 (5 bases). Trimming took off 7 bases at V and 1 base at J, with 12 bases between the two ends. This CDR3 is 14 amino acids long. Germline-derived CDR1 and CDR2 are LNHDA and SQIVND (reference sequence). In DNA, the CDR3 is TGTGCCAGTACTACACCAGGGCGCACAGATACGCAGTATTTT. Translating gives CASTTPGRTDTQYF.

The chain is built from TRBV5-8 and TRBJ1-1, with 7 bases aligning to TRBD1. Per germline, CDR1 SGHTS and CDR2 YDEGEE. There are 14 residues in the CDR3. J was trimmed by 5 bases and V by 6 bases; bases with no gene match: 10. The CDR3 protein is CASTLQGSGTEAFF. The CDR3 DNA follows: TGTGCCAGCACGTTACAGGGGTCGGGAACTGAAGCTTTCTTT. Variable domain in full (rest from reference TRBV5-8 and TRBJ1-1): EAGVTQSPTHLIKTRGQQATLRCSPISGHTSVYWYQQALGLGLQFLLWYDEGEERNRGNFPPRFSGRQFPNYSSELNVNALELEDSALYLCASTLQGSGTEAFFGQGTRLTVV.